This T cell receptor beta chain was retrieved from a study of cytomegalovirus exposure and HLA in healthy donors. General study points: There were around 160 TCR beta chains listed as cytomegalovirus-associated. In the approximately 120 validation repertoires, a later analysis found that first-cohort TCR clusters tended to co-occur. Using the classifier, cytomegalovirus status was reportedly diagnosed with high specificity and sensitivity.

Germline V gives CDR1 MDHEN, CDR2 SYDVKM. The V gene lost 5 bases and the J gene lost 1 base, with 14 bases spanning the gap. The CDR3 spans 15 residues. This clone was seen just once. Its target is not known. Using immunoSEQ multiplex PCR, the repertoire was profiled, and TCRdb retains in-frame clones only, with some absent. The top ten hold about 1.8% of the sample, which has more than 90,000 clones, around 89% seen once. This clonotype was obtained from a man aged 18-30 years in good health and CMV-seronegative. This chain joins TRBV28 and TRBJ1-1; D unclear. The sequenced material came from PBMCs. CDR3 coding DNA: TGTGCCAGCAGTACAGCGGCGGGTGCGAACACTGAAGCTTTCTTT. Translation: CASSTAAGANTEAFF.